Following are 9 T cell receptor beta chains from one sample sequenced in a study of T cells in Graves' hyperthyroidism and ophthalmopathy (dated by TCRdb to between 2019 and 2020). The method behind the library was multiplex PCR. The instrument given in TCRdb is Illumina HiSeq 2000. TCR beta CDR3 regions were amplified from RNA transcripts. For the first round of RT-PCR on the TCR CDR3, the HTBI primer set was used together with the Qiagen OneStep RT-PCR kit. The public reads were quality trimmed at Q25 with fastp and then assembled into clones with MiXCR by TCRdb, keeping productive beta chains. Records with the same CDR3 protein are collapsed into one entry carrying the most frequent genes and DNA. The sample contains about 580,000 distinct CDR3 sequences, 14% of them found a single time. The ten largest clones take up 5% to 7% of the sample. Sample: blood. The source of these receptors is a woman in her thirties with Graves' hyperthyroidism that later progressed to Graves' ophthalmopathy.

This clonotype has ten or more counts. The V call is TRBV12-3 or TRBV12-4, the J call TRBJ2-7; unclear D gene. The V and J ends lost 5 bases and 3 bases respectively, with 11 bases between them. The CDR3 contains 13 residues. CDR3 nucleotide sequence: TGTGCCAGCAGTCCCCTCGACCGCTACGAGCAGTACTTC. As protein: CASSPLDRYEQYF.

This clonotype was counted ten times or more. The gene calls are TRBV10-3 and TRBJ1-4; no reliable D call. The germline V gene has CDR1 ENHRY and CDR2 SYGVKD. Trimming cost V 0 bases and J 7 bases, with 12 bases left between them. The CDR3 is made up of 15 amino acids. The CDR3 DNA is TGTGCCATCAGTGAGTCGGCGGAGTCCGGTGAAAAACTGTTTTTT. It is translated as CAISESAESGEKLFF.

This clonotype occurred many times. The CDR3 coding sequence is TGTGCCAGCAGCTCCCCAGACGGACTAGCGGGATACCTTTGGGGGGCCAACGTCCTGACTTTC. Encoded protein: CASSSPDGLAGYLWGANVLTF. The chain uses TRBV11-2 and TRBJ2-6, with 12 bases identical to TRBD2. The ends lost 4 bases at V and 4 bases at J; junction bases unmatched: 17. The CDR3 length is 21 residues. Germline V CDR1 and CDR2: SGHAT, FQNNGV.

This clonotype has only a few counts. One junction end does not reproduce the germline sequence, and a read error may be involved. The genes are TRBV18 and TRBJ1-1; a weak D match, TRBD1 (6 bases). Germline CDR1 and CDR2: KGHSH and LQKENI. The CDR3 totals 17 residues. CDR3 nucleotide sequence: TGTGCCAGCTTACCACAATTGACCGGGGGCGGTCGCACTGAAGCTTTCTTT. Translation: CASLPQLTGGGRTEAFF.

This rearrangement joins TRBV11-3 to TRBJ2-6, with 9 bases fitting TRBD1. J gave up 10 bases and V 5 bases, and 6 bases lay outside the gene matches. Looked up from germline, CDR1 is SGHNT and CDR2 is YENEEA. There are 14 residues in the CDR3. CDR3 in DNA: TGTGCCAGCAGCGATCGGACAGGGGAAAACGTCCTGACTTTC. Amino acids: CASSDRTGENVLTF. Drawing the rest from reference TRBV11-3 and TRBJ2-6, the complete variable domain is EAGVVQSPRYKIIEKKQPVAFWCNPISGHNTLYWYLQNLGQGPELLIRYENEEAVDDSQLPKDRFSAERLKGVDSTLKIQPAELGDSAVYLCASSDRTGENVLTFGAGSRLTVL.

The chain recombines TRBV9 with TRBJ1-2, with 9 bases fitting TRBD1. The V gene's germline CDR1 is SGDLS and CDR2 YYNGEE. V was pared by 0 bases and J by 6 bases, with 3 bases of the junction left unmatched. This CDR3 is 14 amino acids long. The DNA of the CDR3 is TGTGCCAGCAGCGTAGATAGGGACAGGGATGGCTACACCTTC. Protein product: CASSVDRDRDGYTF.

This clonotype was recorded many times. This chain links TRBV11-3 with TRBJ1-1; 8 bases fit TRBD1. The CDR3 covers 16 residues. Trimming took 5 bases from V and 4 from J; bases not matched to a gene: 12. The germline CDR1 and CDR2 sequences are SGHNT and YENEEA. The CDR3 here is CASSTYEDREGTEAFF. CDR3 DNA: TGTGCCAGCAGCACTTACGAGGACAGGGAGGGCACTGAAGCTTTCTTT.

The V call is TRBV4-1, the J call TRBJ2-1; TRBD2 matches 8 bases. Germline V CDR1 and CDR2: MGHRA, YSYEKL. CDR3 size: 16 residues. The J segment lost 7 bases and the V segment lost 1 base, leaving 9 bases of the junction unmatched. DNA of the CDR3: TGCGCCAGCAGCCAAGGGCGGGCGGGAGGTTGGAATGAGCAGTTCTTC. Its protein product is CASSQGRAGGWNEQFF.

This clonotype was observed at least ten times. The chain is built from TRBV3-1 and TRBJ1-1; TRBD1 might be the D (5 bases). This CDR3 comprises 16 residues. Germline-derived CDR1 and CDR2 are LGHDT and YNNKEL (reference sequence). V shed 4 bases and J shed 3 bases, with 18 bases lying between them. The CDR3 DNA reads TGTGCCAGCAGCCCTCGATCTGGGGGAAGGGACACTGAAGCTTTCTTT. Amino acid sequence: CASSPRSGGRDTEAFF.